This T cell receptor beta chain stems from a study of radiation and T cells in renal cell carcinoma. Regarding the study as a whole: Dominant CDR3 motifs were more common in irradiated tumors than controls.

Treatment: 15 Gy SBRT to primary tumor, nephrectomy 4 weeks later. Nephrectomy followed 15 Gy stereotactic body radiation by 4 weeks. Libraries were prepared by immunoSEQ multiplex PCR; TCRdb keeps only in-frame clonotypes and omits some of them. This table has some 5,000 clones, around 50% appearing once. With respect to this clone: Its antigen remains unknown.

Trimming removed 4 bases at V and 2 bases at J, with 15 bases between. The germline V gene encodes CDR1 SGDLS and CDR2 YYNGEE. This CDR3 contains 15 residues. The chain recombines TRBV9 with TRBJ1-1, with D perhaps matching TRBD1 (6 bases). The sequencing here drew on tumor tissue, taken from a patient whose treatment included radiotherapy and nephrectomy. The TCR was taken from a man aged 55 to 70 with renal cell carcinoma. In nucleotides, the CDR3 is TGTGCCAGCAGCCCATCCGGACAGATTAACACTGAAGCTTTCTTT. Amino acids: CASSPSGQINTEAFF.